Sequencing of this T cell receptor (beta chain) was carried out in a study of blood T cell repertoires in COVID-19 (dated by TCRdb to 2020 to 2021). Notes on the research overall: Samples covering the acute and convalescent phases of COVID-19 were provided by collaborators in the United States, Italy and Spain. The material from the prospective study consisted of cDNA or gDNA derived from T cells, B-cell-depleted T cells, or PBMCs. Deeply sampled blood TCRbeta repertoires from subjects exposed to, actively infected with, or recovered from COVID-19 were included in the dataset. The repertoires were released in a freely available public database meant as a resource for research on the immune response to SARS-CoV-2. The samples were drawn from two sources: the first 160 participants of the ongoing ImmuneRACE study, and some 1,300 subjects contributed by 6 global collaborators. Nearly every sample came with metadata listing a de-identified subject ID, COVID-19 status, age in years and sex. Where available, HLA class I and class II types were obtained from metadata supplied by the sample provider rather than from assay-based typing. What the work shows at the level of the full study, not this receptor alone: How much clinical and demographic metadata was included differed by source and by participant, and the metadata was provided uncurated.

TCRbeta CDR3 regions were amplified from genomic DNA by means of the immunoSEQ Assay, a bias-controlled multiplex PCR. The paper's processing steps were these. The number of nucleated cells in each sample was estimated from the amplification of reference gene primers within the assay. Sequence reads were collapsed and filtered to measure the absolute abundance of every unique TCRbeta CDR3 rearrangement. Productive Simpson clonality was computed per sample as the square root of Simpson's diversity index over productive rearrangements. Here the immuneACCESS table is served through TCRdb, limited to in-frame sequences with V and J called. Missing clones are a known gap in these copies; in checked studies unresolved V genes cover under half, and the rest lacks a known reason. Clone size and V and J calls were adopted from that table, with D and trimming inferred from the DNA. Across this sample there are approximately 140,000 clones, with roughly 84% seen only once. Clones ranked in the top ten supply 5% to 7% of the sample.

Worth noting for this clone: Its binding antigen is unknown. Base qualities are missing; no much larger clone stands one base away.

In the prospective study, participants were about 18 to 100 years old, resided in about two dozen geographic areas of the United States, and were enrolled through a virtual design. In the prospective study, participants were assigned to cohorts based on the clinical history participants reported in a screening survey and a study questionnaire. Exposed participants had been in contact, within 2 weeks of entering the study, with a person who had a PCR-confirmed or clinician-diagnosed case of COVID-19. Each participant in the prospective study had whole blood, serum and a nasopharyngeal or oropharyngeal swab collected by mobile phlebotomists. Additional blood draws and questionnaires over an approximately 2-month period could optionally be provided by prospective study participants. Prospective study blood samples were shipped either frozen or at room temperature before DNA extraction. Sequenced: PBMCs or T cells enriched from blood (not recorded which). This sequence originates from a woman aged 45-65 years who had been exposed to COVID-19.

The CDR3 has the sequence CASSLGLAIEQYF. In nucleotide form, the sequence is TGTGCCAGCAGCTTAGGACTAGCAATCGAGCAGTACTTC. The V and J segments used are TRBV7-2 and TRBJ2-7; the central 7 bases match TRBD2. The CDR3 goes from the cysteine to the phenylalanine over 13 residues. CDR3 DNA is the only sequence kept; it has 39 bases, read in frame from the first base. As encoded in the germline V gene, CDR1 is SGHTA while CDR2 is FQGNSA. The germline V and J ends show losses of 1 base and 6 bases respectively, and no gene match explains 3 bases of the junction.